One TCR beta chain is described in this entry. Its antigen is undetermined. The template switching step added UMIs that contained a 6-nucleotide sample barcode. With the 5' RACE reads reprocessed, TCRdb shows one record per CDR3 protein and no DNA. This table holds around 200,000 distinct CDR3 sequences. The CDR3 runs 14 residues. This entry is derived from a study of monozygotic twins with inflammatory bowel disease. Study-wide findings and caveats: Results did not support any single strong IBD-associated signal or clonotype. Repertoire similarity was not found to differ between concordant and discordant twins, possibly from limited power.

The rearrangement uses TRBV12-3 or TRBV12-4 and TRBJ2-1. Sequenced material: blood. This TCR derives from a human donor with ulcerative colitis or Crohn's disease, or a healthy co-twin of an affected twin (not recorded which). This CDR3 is CASMPGGSYNEQFF.